This T cell receptor beta chain was documented in a study of blood T cell repertoires in COVID-19. This table comes from immunoSEQ multiplex PCR, and its TCRdb copy is limited to in-frame clones, with some not included. The top ten clones hold 5.5% to 6% of a sample with tens of thousands of clones, approximately 90% of them seen once. This CDR3 is built from 13 residues. Germline CDR1 and CDR2: LNHDA and SQIVND (reference sequence). Trimming cost V 3 bases and J 0 bases, with 5 bases left between them. The chain has TRBV19 and TRBJ1-2; a possible D gene is TRBD1 (5 bases). The TCR sequence derives from a human donor in a cohort sampled during active COVID-19. The sequenced sample consisted of peripheral blood. The CDR3 sequence is CASSMTANYGYTF. The CDR3 nucleotides are TGTGCCAGTAGTATGACAGCTAACTATGGCTACACCTTC.